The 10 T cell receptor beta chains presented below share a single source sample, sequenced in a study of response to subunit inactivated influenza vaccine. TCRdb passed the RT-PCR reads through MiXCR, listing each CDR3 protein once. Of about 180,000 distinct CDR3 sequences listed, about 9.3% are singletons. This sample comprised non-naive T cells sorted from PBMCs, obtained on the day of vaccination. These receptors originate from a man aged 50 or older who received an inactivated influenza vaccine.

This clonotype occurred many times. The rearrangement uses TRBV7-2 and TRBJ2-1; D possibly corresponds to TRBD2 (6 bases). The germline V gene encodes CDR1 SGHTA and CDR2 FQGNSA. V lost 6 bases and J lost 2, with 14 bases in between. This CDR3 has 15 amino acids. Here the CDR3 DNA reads TGTGCCAGCAGGCTCTCTGGCGGGACCTACAATGAGCAGTTCTTC. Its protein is CASRLSGGTYNEQFF.

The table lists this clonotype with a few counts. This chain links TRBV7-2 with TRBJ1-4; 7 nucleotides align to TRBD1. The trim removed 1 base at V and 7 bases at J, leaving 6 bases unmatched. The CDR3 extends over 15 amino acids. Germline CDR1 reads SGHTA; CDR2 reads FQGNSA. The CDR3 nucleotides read TGTGCCAGCAGCTTAGACAGGGGCGGCGGTGAAAAACTGTTTTTT. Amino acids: CASSLDRGGGEKLFF.

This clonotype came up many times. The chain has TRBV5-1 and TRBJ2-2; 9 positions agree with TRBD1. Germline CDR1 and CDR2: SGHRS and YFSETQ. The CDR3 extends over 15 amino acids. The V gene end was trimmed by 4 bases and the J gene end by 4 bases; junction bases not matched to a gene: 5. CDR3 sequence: CASSDGQGSTGELFF. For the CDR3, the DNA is TGCGCCAGCAGCGACGGACAGGGGAGCACCGGGGAGCTGTTTTTT.

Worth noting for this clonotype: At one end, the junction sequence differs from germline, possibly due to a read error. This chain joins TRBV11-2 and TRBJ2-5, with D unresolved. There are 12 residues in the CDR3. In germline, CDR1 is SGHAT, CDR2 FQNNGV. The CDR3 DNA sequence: TGTGCCAGCAGCCAGAAAGGGCTCAGCCTTTCCTTC. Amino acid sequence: CASSQKGLSLSF.

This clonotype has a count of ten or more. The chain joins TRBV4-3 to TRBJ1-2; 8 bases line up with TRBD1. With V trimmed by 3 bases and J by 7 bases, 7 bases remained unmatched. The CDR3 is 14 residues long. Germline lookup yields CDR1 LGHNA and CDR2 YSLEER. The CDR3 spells CASSQDRAFGGYTF. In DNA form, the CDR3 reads TGCGCCAGCAGCCAGGACAGGGCGTTCGGTGGCTACACCTTC.

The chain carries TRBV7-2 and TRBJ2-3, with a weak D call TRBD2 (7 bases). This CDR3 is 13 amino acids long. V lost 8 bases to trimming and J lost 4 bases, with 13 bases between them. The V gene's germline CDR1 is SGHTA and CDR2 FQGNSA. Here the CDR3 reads CASGGGRADTQYF. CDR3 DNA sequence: TGTGCCAGCGGGGGGGGCCGGGCAGATACGCAGTATTTT.

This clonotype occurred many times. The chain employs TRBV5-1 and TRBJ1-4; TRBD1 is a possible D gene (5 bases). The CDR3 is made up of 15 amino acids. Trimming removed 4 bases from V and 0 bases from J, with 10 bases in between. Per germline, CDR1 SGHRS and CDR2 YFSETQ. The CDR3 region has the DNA TGCGCCAGCAGCCCAGGGTCCGCAACTAATGAAAAACTGTTTTTT. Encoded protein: CASSPGSATNEKLFF.

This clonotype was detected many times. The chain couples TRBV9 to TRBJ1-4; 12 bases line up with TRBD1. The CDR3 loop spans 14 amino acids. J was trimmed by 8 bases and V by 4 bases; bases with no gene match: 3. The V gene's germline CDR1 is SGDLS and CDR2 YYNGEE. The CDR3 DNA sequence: TGTGCCAGCAGCCGGGACAGGGGGCGAGAAAAACTGTTTTTT. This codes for CASSRDRGREKLFF.

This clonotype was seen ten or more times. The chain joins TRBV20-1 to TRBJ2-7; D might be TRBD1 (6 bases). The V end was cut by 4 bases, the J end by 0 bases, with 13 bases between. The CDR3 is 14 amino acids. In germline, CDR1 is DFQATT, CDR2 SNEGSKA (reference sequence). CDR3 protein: CSAKPGHVSYEQYF. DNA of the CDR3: TGCAGTGCTAAACCGGGACACGTCTCCTACGAGCAGTACTTC.

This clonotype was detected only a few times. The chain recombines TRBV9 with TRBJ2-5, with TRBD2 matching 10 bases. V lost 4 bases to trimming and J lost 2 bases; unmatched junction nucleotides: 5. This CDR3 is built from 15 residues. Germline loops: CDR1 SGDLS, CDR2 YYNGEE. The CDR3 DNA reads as TGTGCCAGCAGCCACAGAGCGGGGGGGCAAGAGACCCAGTACTTC. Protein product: CASSHRAGGQETQYF.